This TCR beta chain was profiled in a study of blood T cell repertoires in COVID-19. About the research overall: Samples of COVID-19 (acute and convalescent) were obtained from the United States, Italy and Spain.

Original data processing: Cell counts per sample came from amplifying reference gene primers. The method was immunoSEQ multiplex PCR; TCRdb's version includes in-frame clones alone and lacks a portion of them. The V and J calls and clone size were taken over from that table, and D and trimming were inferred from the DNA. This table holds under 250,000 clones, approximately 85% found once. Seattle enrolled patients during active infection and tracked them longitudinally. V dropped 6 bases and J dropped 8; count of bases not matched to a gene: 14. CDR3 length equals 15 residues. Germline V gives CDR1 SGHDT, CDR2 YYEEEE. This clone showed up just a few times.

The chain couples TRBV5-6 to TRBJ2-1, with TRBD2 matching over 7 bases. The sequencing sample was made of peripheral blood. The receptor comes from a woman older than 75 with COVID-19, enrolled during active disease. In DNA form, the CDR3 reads TGTGCCAGCACCCTTCCGGGACTACATAACGATGAGCAGTTCTTC. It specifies CASTLPGLHNDEQFF. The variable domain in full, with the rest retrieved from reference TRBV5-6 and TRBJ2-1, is DAGVTQSPTHLIKTRGQQVTLRCSPKSGHDTVSWYQQALGQGPQFIFQYYEEEERQRGNFPDRFSGHQFPNYSSELNVNALLLGDSALYLCASTLPGLHNDEQFFGPGTRLTVL.